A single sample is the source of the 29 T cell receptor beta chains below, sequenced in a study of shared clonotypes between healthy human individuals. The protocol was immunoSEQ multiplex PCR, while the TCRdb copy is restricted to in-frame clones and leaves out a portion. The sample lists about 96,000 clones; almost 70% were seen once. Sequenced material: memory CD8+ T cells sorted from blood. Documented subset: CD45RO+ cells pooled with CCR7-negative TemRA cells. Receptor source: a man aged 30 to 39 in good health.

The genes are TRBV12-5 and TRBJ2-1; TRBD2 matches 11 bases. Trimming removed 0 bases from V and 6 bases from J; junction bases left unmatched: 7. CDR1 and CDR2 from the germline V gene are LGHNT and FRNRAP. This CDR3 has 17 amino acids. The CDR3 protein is CASGLVLSGRAANEQFF. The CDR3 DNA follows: TGTGCTAGTGGTTTGGTACTTAGCGGGAGGGCCGCCAATGAGCAGTTCTTC.

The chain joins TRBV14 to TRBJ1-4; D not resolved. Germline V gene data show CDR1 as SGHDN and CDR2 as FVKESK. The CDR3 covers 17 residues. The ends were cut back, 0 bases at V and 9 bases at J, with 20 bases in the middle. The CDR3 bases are TGTGCCAGCAGCCAAGATCTTGGAGGGAAGGGTAGGAAAAAACTGTTTTTT. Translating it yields CASSQDLGGKGRKKLFF.

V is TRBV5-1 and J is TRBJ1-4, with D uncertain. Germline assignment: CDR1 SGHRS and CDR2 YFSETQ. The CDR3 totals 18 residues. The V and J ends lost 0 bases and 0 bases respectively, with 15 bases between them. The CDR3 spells CASSLASAATATNEKLFF. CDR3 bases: TGCGCCAGCAGCTTGGCCTCTGCAGCTACTGCAACTAATGAAAAACTGTTTTTT.

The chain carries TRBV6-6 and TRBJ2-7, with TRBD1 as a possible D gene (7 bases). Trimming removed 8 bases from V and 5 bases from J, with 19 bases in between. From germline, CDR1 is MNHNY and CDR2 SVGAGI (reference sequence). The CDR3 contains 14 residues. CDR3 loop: CASRGGGPVHEQYF. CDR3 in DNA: TGTGCCAGCCGAGGAGGGGGCCCGGTCCACGAGCAGTACTTC.

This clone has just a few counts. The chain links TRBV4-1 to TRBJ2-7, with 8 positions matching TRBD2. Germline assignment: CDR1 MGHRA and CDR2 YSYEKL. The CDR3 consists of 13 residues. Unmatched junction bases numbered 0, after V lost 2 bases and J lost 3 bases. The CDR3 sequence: CASSQTSGYEQYF. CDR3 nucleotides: TGCGCCAGCAGCCAAACTAGCGGCTACGAGCAGTACTTC.

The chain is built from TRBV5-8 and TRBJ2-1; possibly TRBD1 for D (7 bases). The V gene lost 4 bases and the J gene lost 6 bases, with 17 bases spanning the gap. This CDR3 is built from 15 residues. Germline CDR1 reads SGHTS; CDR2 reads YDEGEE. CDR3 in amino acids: CASSHGAGGPNEQFF. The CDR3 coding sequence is TGTGCCAGCAGCCATGGGGCAGGGGGGCCCAATGAGCAGTTCTTC. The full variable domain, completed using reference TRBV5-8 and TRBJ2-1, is EAGVTQSPTHLIKTRGQQATLRCSPISGHTSVYWYQQALGLGLQFLLWYDEGEERNRGNFPPRFSGRQFPNYSSELNVNALELEDSALYLCASSHGAGGPNEQFFGPGTRLTVL.

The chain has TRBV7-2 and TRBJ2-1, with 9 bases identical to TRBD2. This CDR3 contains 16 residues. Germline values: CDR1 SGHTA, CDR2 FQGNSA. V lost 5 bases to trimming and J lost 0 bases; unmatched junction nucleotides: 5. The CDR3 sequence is CASSPRSGSSYNEQFF. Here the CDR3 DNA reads TGTGCCAGCAGCCCCCGTAGCGGGAGCTCCTACAATGAGCAGTTCTTC. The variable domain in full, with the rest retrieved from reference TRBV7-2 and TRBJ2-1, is GAGVSQSPSNKVTEKGKDVELRCDPISGHTALYWYRQSLGQGLEFLIYFQGNSAPDKSGLPSDRFSAERTGGSVSTLTIQRTQQEDSAVYLCASSPRSGSSYNEQFFGPGTRLTVL.

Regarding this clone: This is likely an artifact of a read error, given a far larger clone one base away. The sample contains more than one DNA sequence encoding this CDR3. CDR3 DNA sequence: TGTGCCAGCAGCACAAGACAGGGGGGGAATCAGCCCCAGCATTTT. As protein: CASSTRQGGNQPQHF. V gene TRBV7-8 combines with J gene TRBJ1-5; 9 nucleotides agree with TRBD1. In germline, CDR1 is SGHVS, CDR2 FQNEAQ. Trimming cost V 5 bases and J 4 bases; bases outside gene matches: 6. The CDR3 runs to 15 residues.

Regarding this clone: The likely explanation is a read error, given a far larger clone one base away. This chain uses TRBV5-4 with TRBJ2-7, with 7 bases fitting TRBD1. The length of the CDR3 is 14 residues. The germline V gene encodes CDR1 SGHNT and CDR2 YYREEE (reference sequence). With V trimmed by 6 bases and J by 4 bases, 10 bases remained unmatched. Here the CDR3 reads CASNFADREYEQYF. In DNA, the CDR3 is TGTGCCAGCAACTTCGCCGACAGGGAATACGAGCAGTACTTC. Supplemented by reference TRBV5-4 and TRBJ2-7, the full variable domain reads ETGVTQSPTHLIKTRGQQVTLRCSSQSGHNTVSWYQQALGQGPQFIFQYYREEENGRGNFPPRFSGLQFPNYSSELNVNALELDDSALYLCASNFADREYEQYFGPGTRLTVT.

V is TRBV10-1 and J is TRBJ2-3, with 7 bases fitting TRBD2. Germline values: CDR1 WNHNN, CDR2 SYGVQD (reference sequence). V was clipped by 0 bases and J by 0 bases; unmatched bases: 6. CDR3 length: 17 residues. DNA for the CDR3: TGCGCCAGCAGTGAGTCTATTGCGGGAGTAAGCACAGATACGCAGTATTTT. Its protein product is CASSESIAGVSTDTQYF.

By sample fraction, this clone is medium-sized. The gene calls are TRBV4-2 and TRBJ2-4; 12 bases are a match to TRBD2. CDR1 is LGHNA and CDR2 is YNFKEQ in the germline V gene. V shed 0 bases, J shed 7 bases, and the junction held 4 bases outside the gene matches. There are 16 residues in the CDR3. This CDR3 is CASSQDETSGSNIQYF. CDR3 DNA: TGTGCCAGCAGCCAAGATGAGACTAGCGGGAGTAACATTCAGTACTTC.

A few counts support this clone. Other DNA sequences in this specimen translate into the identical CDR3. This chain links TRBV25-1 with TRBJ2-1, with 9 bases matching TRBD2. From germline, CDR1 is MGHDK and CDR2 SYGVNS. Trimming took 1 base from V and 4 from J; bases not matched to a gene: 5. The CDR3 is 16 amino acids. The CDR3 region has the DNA TGTGCCAGCAGTGAATTTCGGACTAGCGCATACAATGAGCAGTTCTTC. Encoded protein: CASSEFRTSAYNEQFF.

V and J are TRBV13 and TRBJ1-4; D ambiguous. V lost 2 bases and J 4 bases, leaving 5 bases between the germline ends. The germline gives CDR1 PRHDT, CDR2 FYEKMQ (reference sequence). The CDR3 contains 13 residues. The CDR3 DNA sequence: TGTGCCAGCAGCTTAACGGGTAATGAAAAACTGTTTTTT. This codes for CASSLTGNEKLFF.

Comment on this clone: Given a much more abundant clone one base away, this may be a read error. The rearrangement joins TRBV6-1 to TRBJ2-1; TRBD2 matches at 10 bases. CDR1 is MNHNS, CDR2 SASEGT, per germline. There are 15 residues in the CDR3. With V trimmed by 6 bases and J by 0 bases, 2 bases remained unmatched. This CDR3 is CASSPSGSSYNEQFF. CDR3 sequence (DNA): TGTGCCAGCAGCCCTAGCGGGAGCTCCTACAATGAGCAGTTCTTC.

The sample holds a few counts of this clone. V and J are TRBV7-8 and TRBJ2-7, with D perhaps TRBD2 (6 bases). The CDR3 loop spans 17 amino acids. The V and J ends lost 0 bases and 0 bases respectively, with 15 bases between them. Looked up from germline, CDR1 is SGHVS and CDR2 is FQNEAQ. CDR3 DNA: TGTGCCAGCAGCTTAGCTAGGGCGGGGTTGAGCTCCTACGAGCAGTACTTC. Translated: CASSLARAGLSSYEQYF.

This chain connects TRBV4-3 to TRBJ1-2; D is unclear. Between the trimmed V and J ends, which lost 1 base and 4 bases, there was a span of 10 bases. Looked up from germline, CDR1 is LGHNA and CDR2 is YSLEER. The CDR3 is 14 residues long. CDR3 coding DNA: TGCGCCAGCAGCCAAGTCGGCTCCATCTATGGCTACACCTTC. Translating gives CASSQVGSIYGYTF.

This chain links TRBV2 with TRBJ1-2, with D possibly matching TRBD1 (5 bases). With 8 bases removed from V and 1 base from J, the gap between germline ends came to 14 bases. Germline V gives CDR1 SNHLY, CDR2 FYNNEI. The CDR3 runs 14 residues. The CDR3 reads CASAVLGVNYGYTF. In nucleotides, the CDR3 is TGTGCCAGCGCGGTGTTGGGGGTTAACTATGGCTACACCTTC.

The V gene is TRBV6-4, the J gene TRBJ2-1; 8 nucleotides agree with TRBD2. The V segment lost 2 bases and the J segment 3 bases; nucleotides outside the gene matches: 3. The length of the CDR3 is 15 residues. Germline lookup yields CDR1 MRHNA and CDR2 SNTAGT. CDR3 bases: TGTGCCAGCAGTGACAGAACTAGCGGCTACAATGAGCAGTTCTTC. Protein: CASSDRTSGYNEQFF.

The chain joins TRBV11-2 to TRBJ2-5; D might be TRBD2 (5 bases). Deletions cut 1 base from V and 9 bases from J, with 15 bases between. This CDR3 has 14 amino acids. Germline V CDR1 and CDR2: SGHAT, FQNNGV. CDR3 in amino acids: CASSLALGDRSQYF. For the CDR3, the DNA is TGTGCCAGCAGCTTAGCTCTCGGGGATAGGTCCCAGTACTTC.

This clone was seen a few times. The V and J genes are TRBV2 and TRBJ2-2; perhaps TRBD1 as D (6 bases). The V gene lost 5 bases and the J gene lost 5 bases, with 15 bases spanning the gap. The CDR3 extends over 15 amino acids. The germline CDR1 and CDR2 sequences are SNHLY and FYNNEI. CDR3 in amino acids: CASSPTGLGTGELFF. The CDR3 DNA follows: TGTGCCAGCAGTCCTACAGGGCTGGGTACCGGGGAGCTGTTTTTT.

For the CDR3, the DNA is TGTGCCAGCAGCCAAGGGGGACTAGGTGATACGCAGTATTTT. Its translation is CASSQGGLGDTQYF. The chain recombines TRBV4-2 with TRBJ2-3; 8 nucleotides agree with TRBD2. CDR3 length: 14 amino acids. V shed 1 base, J shed 6 bases, and the junction held 3 bases outside the gene matches. Germline assignment: CDR1 LGHNA and CDR2 YNFKEQ.

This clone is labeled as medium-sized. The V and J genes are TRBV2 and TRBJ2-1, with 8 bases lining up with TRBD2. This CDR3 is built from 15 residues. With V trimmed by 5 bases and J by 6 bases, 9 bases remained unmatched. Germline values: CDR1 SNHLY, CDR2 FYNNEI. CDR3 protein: CASSPLGRGGNEQFF. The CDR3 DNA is TGTGCCAGCAGTCCGCTAGGACGGGGGGGCAATGAGCAGTTCTTC.

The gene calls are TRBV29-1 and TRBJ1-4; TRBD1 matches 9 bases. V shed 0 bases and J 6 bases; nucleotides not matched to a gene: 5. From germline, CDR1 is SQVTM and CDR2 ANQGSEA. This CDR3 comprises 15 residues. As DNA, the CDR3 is TGCAGCGTTGAAGATCCGGACAGGGGAGATGAAAAACTGTTTTTT. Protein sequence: CSVEDPDRGDEKLFF.

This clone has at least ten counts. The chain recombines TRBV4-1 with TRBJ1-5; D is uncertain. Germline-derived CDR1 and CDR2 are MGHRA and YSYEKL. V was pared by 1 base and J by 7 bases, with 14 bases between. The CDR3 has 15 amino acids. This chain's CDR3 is CASSQVIGNRQPQHF. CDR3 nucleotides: TGCGCCAGCAGCCAAGTCATCGGGAATCGGCAGCCCCAGCATTTT.

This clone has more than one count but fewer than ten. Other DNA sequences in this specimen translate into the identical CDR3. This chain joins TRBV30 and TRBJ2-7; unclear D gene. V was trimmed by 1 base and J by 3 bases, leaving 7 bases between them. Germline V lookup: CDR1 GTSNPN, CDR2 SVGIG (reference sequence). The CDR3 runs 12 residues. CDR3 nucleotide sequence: TGTGCCTGGAGTGGCCCCAGCTACGAGCAGTACTTC. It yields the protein CAWSGPSYEQYF.

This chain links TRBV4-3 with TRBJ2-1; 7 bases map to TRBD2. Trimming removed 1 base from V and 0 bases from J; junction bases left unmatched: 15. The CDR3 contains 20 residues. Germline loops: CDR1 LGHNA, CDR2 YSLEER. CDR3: CASSQVRTGWGRASYNEQFF. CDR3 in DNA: TGCGCCAGCAGCCAAGTCCGTACCGGCTGGGGGAGGGCCTCCTACAATGAGCAGTTCTTC.

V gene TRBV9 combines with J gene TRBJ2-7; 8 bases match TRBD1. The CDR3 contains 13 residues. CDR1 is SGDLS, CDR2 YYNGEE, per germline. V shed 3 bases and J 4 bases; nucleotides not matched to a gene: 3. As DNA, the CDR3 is TGTGCCAGCAGCGGAACAGGGGGGTACGAGCAGTACTTC. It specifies CASSGTGGYEQYF. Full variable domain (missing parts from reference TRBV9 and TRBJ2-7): DSGVTQTPKHLITATGQRVTLRCSPRSGDLSVYWYQQSLDQGLQFLIQYYNGEERAKGNILERFSAQQFPDLHSELNLSSLELGDSALYFCASSGTGGYEQYFGPGTRLTVT.

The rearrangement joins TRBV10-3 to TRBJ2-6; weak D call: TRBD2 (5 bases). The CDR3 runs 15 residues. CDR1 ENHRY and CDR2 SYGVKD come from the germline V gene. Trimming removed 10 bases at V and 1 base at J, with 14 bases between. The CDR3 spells CASTRGVSGANVLTF. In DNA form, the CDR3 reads TGTGCCAGCACCCGGGGAGTATCTGGGGCCAACGTCCTGACTTTC.

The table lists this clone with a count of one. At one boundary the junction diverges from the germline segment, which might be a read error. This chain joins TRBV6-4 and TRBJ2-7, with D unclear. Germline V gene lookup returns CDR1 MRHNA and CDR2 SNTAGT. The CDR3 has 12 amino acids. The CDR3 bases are TGTGCCAGCAGTGACTCGGGATCCCAATCCAGCTTC. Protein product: CASSDSGSQSSF.